This T cell receptor beta chain was identified in a study of shared clonotypes between healthy human individuals. Study-wide findings and caveats: Some clonotypes were shared by all four sorted-subset donors, while others were not shared. The non-shared ones had lower generation probabilities than the shared ones. What naive subsets generally showed was a larger estimated richness than memory subsets showed. Donors were few, which limited the genetic and exposure-history diversity represented.

The CDR3 consists of 14 residues. V shed 10 bases, J shed 2 bases, and the junction held 10 bases outside the gene matches. Germline-derived CDR1 and CDR2 are SNHLY and FYNNEI. Worth noting for this clone: Its antigen is currently unknown.

Naive CD8 cells lacked CD45RO and underwent positive selection for CCR7, leaving out terminally differentiated effector memory CD45RA+ cells. Libraries were prepared by immunoSEQ multiplex PCR; TCRdb keeps only in-frame clonotypes and omits some of them. The table records more than 550,000 clones, about 90% of them present only once. Sequencing input: naive CD8+ T cells sorted from blood. The chain has TRBV2 and TRBJ2-7; 8 positions match TRBD1. The TCR originated in a man aged 25 to 40 in good health. CDR3 protein: CAITTGEPPYEQYF. The CDR3 region has the DNA TGTGCCATAACGACAGGGGAGCCTCCCTACGAGCAGTACTTC.